Below, one T cell receptor (beta chain) is given with its context. Its antigen remains unknown. The data derive from a study of T cells in localized non-small cell lung cancer. This table comes from immunoSEQ multiplex PCR, and its TCRdb copy is limited to in-frame clones, with some not included. The sample shows approximately 19,000 clones, approximately 80% of them seen only once. Overall study results and limits: Only one tumor region was sequenced, so heterogeneity remains possible. Longer survival (overall) was linked to higher T cell density in blood. Uninvolved nearby lung showed the greatest T cell clonality, exceeding that found in tumor. When the top 100 tumor clones were examined, a median around 61 of them also appeared in the adjacent lung, which was paired and uninvolved.

The V and J ends lost 5 bases and 4 bases respectively, with 9 bases between them. The CDR3 has 13 amino acids. From germline, CDR1 is MNHEY and CDR2 SVGAGI. Sequencing used peripheral blood, obtained before any cancer treatment. The TCR sequence derives from a man between 40 and 70 years old with stage I lung adenocarcinoma. The J gene is TRBJ2-1, the V gene TRBV6-5, with D hard to call. CDR3 amino acids: CASSTSLYNEQFF. The CDR3 region has the DNA TGTGCCAGCAGTACCAGTCTATACAATGAGCAGTTCTTC.